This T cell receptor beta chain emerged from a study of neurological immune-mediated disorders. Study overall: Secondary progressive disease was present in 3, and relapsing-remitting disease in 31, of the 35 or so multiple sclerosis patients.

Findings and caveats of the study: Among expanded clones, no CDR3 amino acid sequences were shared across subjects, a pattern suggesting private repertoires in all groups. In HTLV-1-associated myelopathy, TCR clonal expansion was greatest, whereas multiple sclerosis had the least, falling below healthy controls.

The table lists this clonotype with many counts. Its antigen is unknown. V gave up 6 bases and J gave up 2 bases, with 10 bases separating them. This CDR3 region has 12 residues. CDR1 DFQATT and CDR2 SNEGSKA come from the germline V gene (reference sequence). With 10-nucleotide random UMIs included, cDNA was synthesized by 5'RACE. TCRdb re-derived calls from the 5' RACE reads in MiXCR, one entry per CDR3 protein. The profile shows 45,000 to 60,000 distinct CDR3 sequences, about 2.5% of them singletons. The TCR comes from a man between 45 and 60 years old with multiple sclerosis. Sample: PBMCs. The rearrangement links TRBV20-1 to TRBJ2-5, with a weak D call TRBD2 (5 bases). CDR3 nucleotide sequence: TGCAGTGCAGCTGGAGGTCAAGAGACCCAGTACTTC. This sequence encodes CSAAGGQETQYF.